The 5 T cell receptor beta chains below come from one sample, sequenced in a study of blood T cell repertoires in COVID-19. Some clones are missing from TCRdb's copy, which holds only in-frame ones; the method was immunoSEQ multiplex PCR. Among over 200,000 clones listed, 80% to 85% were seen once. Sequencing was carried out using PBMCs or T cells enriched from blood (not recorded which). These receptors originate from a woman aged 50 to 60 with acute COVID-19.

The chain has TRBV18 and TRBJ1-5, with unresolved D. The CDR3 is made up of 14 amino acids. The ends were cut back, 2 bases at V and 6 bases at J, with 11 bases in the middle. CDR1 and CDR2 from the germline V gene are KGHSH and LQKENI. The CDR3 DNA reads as TGTGCCAGCTCACCAGATCAAAGAGCTCAGCCCCAGCATTTT. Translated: CASSPDQRAQPQHF.

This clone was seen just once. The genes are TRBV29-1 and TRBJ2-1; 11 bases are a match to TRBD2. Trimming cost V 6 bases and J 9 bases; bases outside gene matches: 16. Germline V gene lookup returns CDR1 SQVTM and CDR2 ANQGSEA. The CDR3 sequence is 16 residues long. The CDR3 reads CSVIRQLAGGRTEQFF. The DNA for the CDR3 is TGCAGCGTAATAAGACAGTTAGCGGGAGGGCGCACTGAGCAGTTCTTC.

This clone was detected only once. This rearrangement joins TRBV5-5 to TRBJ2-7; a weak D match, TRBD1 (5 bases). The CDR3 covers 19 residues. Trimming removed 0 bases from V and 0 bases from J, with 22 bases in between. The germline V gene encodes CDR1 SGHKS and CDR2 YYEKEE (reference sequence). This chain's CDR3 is CASSLDVRVTTFYSYEQYF. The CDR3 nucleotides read TGTGCCAGCAGCTTGGACGTCAGGGTGACAACCTTTTACTCCTACGAGCAGTACTTC.

This CDR3 is CASRGQGIWNTEAFF. CDR3 coding DNA: TGTGCCAGCCGAGGACAGGGGATATGGAACACTGAAGCTTTCTTT. The chain links TRBV2 to TRBJ1-1; 9 bases are a match to TRBD1. The V gene end was trimmed by 8 bases and the J gene end by 1 base; junction bases not matched to a gene: 8. Germline loops: CDR1 SNHLY, CDR2 FYNNEI. The CDR3 is 15 amino acids.

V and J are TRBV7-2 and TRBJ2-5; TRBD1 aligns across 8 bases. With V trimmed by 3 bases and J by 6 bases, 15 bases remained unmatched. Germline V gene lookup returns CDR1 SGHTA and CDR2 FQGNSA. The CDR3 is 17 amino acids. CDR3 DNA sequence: TGTGCCAGCAGCTTCTCCTCATATGCGCAGGGGGCAAAGACCCAGTACTTC. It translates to CASSFSSYAQGAKTQYF.